The 17 T cell receptor beta chains below come from one sample, sequenced in a study of T cell responses to AZD1222 COVID-19 vaccine. TCRdb's table, derived via immunoSEQ multiplex PCR, lists solely in-frame clones and lacks some. The sample has about 150,000 clones; about 90% are singletons. Sample: peripheral blood, taken 28 days after the second dose of the MenACWY control vaccine. Receptors were obtained from an adult who received the MenACWY meningococcal vaccine as a control.

The J gene is TRBJ1-3, the V gene TRBV6-6; D gene ambiguous. In germline, CDR1 is MNHNY, CDR2 SVGAGI (reference sequence). The ends were cut back, 6 bases at V and 0 bases at J, with 15 bases in the middle. The CDR3 runs to 16 residues. This chain's CDR3 is CASRPLQEVSGNTIYF. The CDR3 region has the DNA TGTGCCAGCAGGCCACTTCAGGAGGTCTCTGGAAACACCATATATTTT.

This clone was detected a few times. The chain links TRBV7-9 to TRBJ2-7; D not certain. Germline-derived CDR1 and CDR2 are SEHNR and FQNEAQ (reference sequence). V gave up 3 bases and J gave up 1 base, with 10 bases separating them. This CDR3 has 14 amino acids. The CDR3: CASSFLIGSYEQYF. CDR3 DNA sequence: TGTGCCAGCAGCTTTCTGATCGGGTCCTACGAGCAGTACTTC.

This clone was recorded a few times. V is TRBV7-2 and J is TRBJ2-1; TRBD1 aligns across 8 bases. The germline V gene has CDR1 SGHTA and CDR2 FQGNSA. The CDR3 totals 15 residues. Germline trimming cut 5 bases from V and 5 bases from J; bases unmatched to any gene: 8. CDR3 in amino acids: CASSRLDRVHNEQFF. The CDR3 bases are TGTGCCAGCAGCCGGCTGGACAGGGTCCACAATGAGCAGTTCTTC.

In its sample, this clone was seen once. The gene calls are TRBV3-1 (or the pseudogene TRBV3-2) and TRBJ1-6; D may be TRBD1 (5 bases). This CDR3 has 15 amino acids. V dropped 1 base and J dropped 7 bases, with 11 bases sitting between them. Germline loops: CDR1 LGHDT, CDR2 YNNKEL (reference sequence). The CDR3 nucleotides are TGTGCCAGCAGCCAAGTTTCGGCAGGGAATTCACCCCTCCACTTT. Translated, it gives CASSQVSAGNSPLHF.

The rearrangement joins TRBV7-9 to TRBJ2-3, with 7 bases identical to TRBD1. The CDR3 is made up of 14 amino acids. V gave up 3 bases and J gave up 4 bases; unmatched junction bases: 4. The germline gives CDR1 SEHNR, CDR2 FQNEAQ (reference sequence). DNA of the CDR3: TGTGCCAGCAGCTTCCTGACAGGGTCAGATACGCAGTATTTT. Its protein product is CASSFLTGSDTQYF.

This clone was seen just once. The chain uses TRBV2 and TRBJ2-6, with D perhaps matching TRBD2 (7 bases). This CDR3 contains 16 residues. Trimming took off 8 bases at V and 1 base at J, with 15 bases between the two ends. CDR1 and CDR2 (germline): SNHLY, FYNNEI. DNA for the CDR3: TGTGCCAGCCGATCGGGGGGCACGTCTGGGGCCAACGTCCTGACTTTC. It is translated as CASRSGGTSGANVLTF.

The V call is TRBV28, the J call TRBJ1-5; D is unresolved. CDR1 is MDHEN and CDR2 is SYDVKM in the germline V gene. Deletions cut 0 bases from V and 5 bases from J, with 2 bases between. This CDR3 region has 12 residues. Here the CDR3 DNA reads TGTGCCAGCAGTTTATGGGATCAGCCCCAGCATTTT. It is translated as CASSLWDQPQHF.

This chain uses TRBV5-6 with TRBJ2-7; 9 bases match TRBD2. The CDR3 runs to 18 residues. The V segment lost 5 bases and the J segment 3 bases; nucleotides outside the gene matches: 18. CDR1 is SGHDT and CDR2 is YYEEEE in the germline V gene. The CDR3 DNA follows: TGTGCCAGCAGGCAAGCGGCTAGCGGGAAGGGGGCGGACTACGAGCAGTACTTC. It codes for CASRQAASGKGADYEQYF.

The J gene is TRBJ2-4, the V gene TRBV2; 12 bases are shared with TRBD2. The CDR3 is 16 amino acids. V lost 4 bases and J lost 7; bases outside the gene matches: 8. In germline, CDR1 is SNHLY, CDR2 FYNNEI. CDR3 residues: CASSVSSGGAGNIQYF. The CDR3 nucleotides are TGTGCCAGCAGTGTGTCTAGCGGGGGGGCCGGGAACATTCAGTACTTC.

The chain uses TRBV11-2 and TRBJ1-1; TRBD1 is a possible D gene (5 bases). The germline CDR1 and CDR2 sequences are SGHAT and FQNNGV. This CDR3 contains 16 residues. The germline V and J ends were trimmed by 2 bases and 0 bases, with 13 bases remaining between them. In DNA, the CDR3 is TGTGCCAGCAGCTTATGGGGGGGGTCGGTGAACACTGAAGCTTTCTTT. This encodes CASSLWGGSVNTEAFF.

This clone was observed once. The gene calls are TRBV7-2 and TRBJ2-2; 13 nucleotides agree with TRBD2. The V gene's germline CDR1 is SGHTA and CDR2 FQGNSA. V dropped 5 bases and J dropped 5; count of bases not matched to a gene: 14. The length of the CDR3 is 19 residues. Written as DNA, the CDR3 is TGTGCCAGCAGCCAACCCCCGGGGACTAGCGGGATTGGAACCGGGGAGCTGTTTTTT. This encodes CASSQPPGTSGIGTGELFF.

This chain uses TRBV7-9 with TRBJ2-2; D uncertain. Looked up from germline, CDR1 is SEHNR and CDR2 is FQNEAQ (reference sequence). Trimming removed 5 bases from V and 8 bases from J, with 15 bases in between. The CDR3 is made up of 14 amino acids. CDR3 sequence reads: CASSRPTRWGELFF. DNA of the CDR3: TGTGCCAGCAGCCGGCCGACCCGGTGGGGGGAGCTGTTTTTT.

The gene calls are TRBV9 and TRBJ2-1; the match to TRBD1 covers 10 bases. Trimming cost V 0 bases and J 7 bases; bases outside gene matches: 10. CDR1 is SGDLS and CDR2 is YYNGEE in the germline V gene. The CDR3 runs to 17 residues. CDR3 region: CASSVGSGTGDLNEQFF. The CDR3 DNA reads as TGTGCCAGCAGCGTAGGGTCCGGGACAGGGGACTTGAATGAGCAGTTCTTC.

The chain has TRBV30 and TRBJ1-2; TRBD1 might be the D (6 bases). V was trimmed by 2 bases and J by 2 bases, leaving 9 bases between them. CDR3 length: 13 residues. Germline V lookup: CDR1 GTSNPN, CDR2 SVGIG (reference sequence). CDR3 sequence reads: CAWSSQGNYGYTF. The CDR3 DNA sequence: TGTGCCTGGAGTTCCCAGGGGAACTATGGCTACACCTTC.

The genes are TRBV7-2 and TRBJ2-1, with a possible D match to TRBD1 (5 bases). V lost 0 bases, J lost 4 bases, and 19 bases lay in between. Per the germline V gene, CDR1 is SGHTA and CDR2 is FQGNSA. The CDR3 is made up of 18 amino acids. CDR3 sequence: CASSLAEGAGSSYNEQFF. The CDR3 DNA sequence: TGTGCCAGCAGCTTAGCGGAAGGGGCAGGGTCTTCGTACAATGAGCAGTTCTTC. The full variable domain, with the rest looked up from reference TRBV7-2 and TRBJ2-1, is GAGVSQSPSNKVTEKGKDVELRCDPISGHTALYWYRQSLGQGLEFLIYFQGNSAPDKSGLPSDRFSAERTGGSVSTLTIQRTQQEDSAVYLCASSLAEGAGSSYNEQFFGPGTRLTVL.

The CDR3 here is CASSESRKGPVGEAFF. CDR3 coding DNA: TGTGCCAGCAGTGAATCACGGAAGGGCCCGGTAGGTGAAGCTTTCTTT. The rearrangement uses TRBV25-1 and TRBJ1-1; D gene ambiguous. The CDR3 length is 16 residues. The germline V gene has CDR1 MGHDK and CDR2 SYGVNS. V was clipped by 1 base and J by 7 bases, with 19 bases between them.

This clone was found once. CDR3 sequence (DNA): TGTGCCAGCAGTGAAAGGTCTAGCGGGAGGAGGGGCGCCAAAAACATTCAGTACTTC. Translated: CASSERSSGRRGAKNIQYF. The chain has TRBV2 and TRBJ2-4, with TRBD2 matching 11 bases. Germline CDR1 SNHLY, CDR2 FYNNEI. Trimming took 2 bases from V and 1 from J; bases not matched to a gene: 10. This CDR3 has 19 residues.